This T cell receptor beta chain came from a study of T-cell memory formation after mild COVID-19. Across the whole study: TCR clusters mostly belonged to single donors. Study-wide findings and caveats: Contracting clones localized mainly to CM and EM when CD4+ and mainly to EMRA when CD8+.

Germline CDR1 is SEHNR and CDR2 is FQNEAQ (reference sequence). The CDR3 loop spans 16 amino acids. V was trimmed by 5 bases and J by 0 bases, leaving 13 bases between them. Of note for this clonotype: Its antigen is not known.

The TCR alpha and TCR beta cDNA libraries, bearing sample barcodes and UMIs, were generated by 5'RACE using constant-segment primers. TCRdb reprocessed the 5' RACE reads with MiXCR, giving one entry per CDR3 protein. The top ten hold 9% to 15% of the sample, which has around 500,000 distinct CDR3 sequences, around a sixth seen once. The sample was PBMCs or a T cell subset sorted from them (not recorded which). The TCR originated in an adult woman who had mild COVID-19 (a few samples of this study predate the infection). Cell type and time point are not known. The chain carries TRBV7-9 and TRBJ1-4; D gene unclear. The CDR3 nucleotides read TGTGCCAGCAGCACGTCCTCAGGCGCAACTAATGAAAAACTGTTTTTT. Amino acids: CASSTSSGATNEKLFF.